Included here is one TCR beta chain sequence, with context. Its antigen remains unidentified. This CDR3 region has 13 residues. From germline, CDR1 is ENHRY and CDR2 SYGVKD. The ends were cut back, 11 bases at V and 6 bases at J, with 19 bases in the middle. The data stem from a study of identical twins. General study results and limits: Modeled out-of-frame TCR alpha sharing in monozygotic twins fell below observed levels. Insertions ran lower in abundant cord blood beta clonotypes, though not in memory repertoires.

One entry per CDR3 protein, called by TCRdb with MiXCR from the 5' RACE reads. Altogether nearly 900,000 distinct CDR3 sequences are present, roughly an eighth being singletons, with the ten largest covering about 1.5%. The data also belong to a second study, concerning yellow fever vaccine responses in identical twins. That work adds: In identical twins, vaccine T cell responses appeared partly shared and partly individual.

The receptor's source is a woman aged 18-29 years in good health. The V and J genes are TRBV10-3 and TRBJ1-2; a weak D match, TRBD1 (6 bases). The material sequenced was PBMCs. The CDR3 sequence: CAGGIGTEDGYTF. The CDR3, as DNA: TGTGCCGGGGGCATCGGGACGGAGGATGGCTACACCTTC.